This TCR beta chain was identified during a study of naive and memory T cell subsets. This clonotype has ten or more counts. The antigen is unknown. The SP2 primer and nested alpha and beta constant region primers amplified ligated cDNA in four rounds. TCRdb passed the UMI-ligation and nested PCR reads through MiXCR, listing each CDR3 protein once. The top ten hold 6.2% of the sample, which has approximately 22,000 distinct CDR3 sequences, about 6.1% seen once. Stated treatment: skin biopsy from PPD injection site in Mantoux-positive individual. An oligonucleotide containing a UMI was ligated to the 3' end of TCR cDNA. The V gene lost 3 bases and the J gene lost 2 bases, with 7 bases spanning the gap. This CDR3 comprises 13 residues. Germline CDR1 is KGHSH and CDR2 is LQKENI. Overall study results and limits: This RNA-based method may be sensitive to activation-related transcript changes.

Sequences were derived from skin, sampled from a tuberculin skin test site. The sequence was obtained from an adult in good health. This chain joins TRBV18 and TRBJ1-1; D is ambiguous. CDR3 in amino acids: CASSPTGNTEAFF. In DNA form, the CDR3 reads TGTGCCAGCTCACCTACCGGTAACACTGAAGCTTTCTTT.